This TCR beta chain was captured in a study of blood T cells in healthy people across ages. Study-level results: Both naive CD4+ cell counts and diversity were greater in long-lived donors than in aged donors. Unsorted PBMCs blocked a conclusive comparison of naive and antigen-experienced cells.

This CDR3 is 13 amino acids long. Germline V CDR1 and CDR2: SEHNR, FQNEAQ (reference sequence). V lost 5 bases and J 4 bases, leaving 11 bases between the germline ends. Per sample, no less than 5 micrograms of total RNA were extracted. Alongside a J-beta primer mix, a sample-barcoded 5' primer served in a second PCR lasting about 6 to 12 cycles. The authors tagged each cDNA molecule using a template-switch adaptor with 12 random nucleotides. In TCRdb, the 5' RACE reads were re-called with MiXCR into one record per CDR3 protein. The sample has about 1.4 million distinct CDR3 sequences, almost 60% seen once; the top ten hold under 8.5%. A note on this clonotype: Antigen specificity is unknown.

The sequence was obtained from a man younger than 35 in good health. Sequences were obtained from blood. The chain uses TRBV7-9 and TRBJ1-2; maybe TRBD1 (6 bases). CDR3 sequence (DNA): TGTGCCAGCAGCATTGGACAGTCCTATGGCTACACCTTC. Protein: CASSIGQSYGYTF.